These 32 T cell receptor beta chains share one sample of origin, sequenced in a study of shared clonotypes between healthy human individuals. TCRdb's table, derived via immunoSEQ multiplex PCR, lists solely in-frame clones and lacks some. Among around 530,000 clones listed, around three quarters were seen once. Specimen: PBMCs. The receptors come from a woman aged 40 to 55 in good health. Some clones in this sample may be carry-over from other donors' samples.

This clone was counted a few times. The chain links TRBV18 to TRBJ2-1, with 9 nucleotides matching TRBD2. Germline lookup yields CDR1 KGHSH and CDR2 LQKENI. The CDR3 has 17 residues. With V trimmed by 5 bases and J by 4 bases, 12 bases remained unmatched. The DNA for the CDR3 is TGTGCCAGCTCAATCTCCCCGGTCGCGGGAGGGTACAATGAGCAGTTCTTC. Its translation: CASSISPVAGGYNEQFF.

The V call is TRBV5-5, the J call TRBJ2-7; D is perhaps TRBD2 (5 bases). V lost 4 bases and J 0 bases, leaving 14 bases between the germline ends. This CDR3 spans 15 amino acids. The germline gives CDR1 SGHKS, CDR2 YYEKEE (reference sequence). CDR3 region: CASSLDFAYSYEQYF. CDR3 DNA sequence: TGTGCCAGCAGCCTGGACTTTGCTTACTCCTACGAGCAGTACTTC.

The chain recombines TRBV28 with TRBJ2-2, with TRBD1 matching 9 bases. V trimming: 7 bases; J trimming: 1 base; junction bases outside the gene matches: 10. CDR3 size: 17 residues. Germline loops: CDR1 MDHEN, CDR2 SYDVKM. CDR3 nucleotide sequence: TGTGCCAGCAACCGAATAACAGGGGGCCTGAACACCGGGGAGCTGTTTTTT. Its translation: CASNRITGGLNTGELFF.

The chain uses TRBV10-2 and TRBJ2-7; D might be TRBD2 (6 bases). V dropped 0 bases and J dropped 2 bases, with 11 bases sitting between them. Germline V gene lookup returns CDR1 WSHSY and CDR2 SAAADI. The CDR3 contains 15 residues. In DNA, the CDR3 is TGCGCCAGCAGTGAGTCCCTAGCGAAAACCTACGAGCAGTACTTC. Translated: CASSESLAKTYEQYF.

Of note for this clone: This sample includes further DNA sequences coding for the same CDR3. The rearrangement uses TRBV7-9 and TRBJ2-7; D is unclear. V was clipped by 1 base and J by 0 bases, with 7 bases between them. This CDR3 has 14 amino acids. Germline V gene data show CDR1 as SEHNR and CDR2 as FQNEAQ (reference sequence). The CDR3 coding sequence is TGTGCCAGCAGCTTAGTGGGAAGCTCCTACGAGCAGTACTTC. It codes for CASSLVGSSYEQYF. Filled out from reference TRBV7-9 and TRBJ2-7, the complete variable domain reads DTGVSQNPRHKITKRGQNVTFRCDPISEHNRLYWYRQTLGQGPEFLTYFQNEAQLEKSRLLSDRFSAERPKGSFSTLEIQRTEQGDSAMYLCASSLVGSSYEQYFGPGTRLTVT.

CDR3 sequence: CASSIPNRLEAGLFF. CDR3 coding DNA: TGTGCCAGTAGTATCCCGAACAGGTTGGAAGCGGGACTGTTTTTT. The gene calls are TRBV19 and TRBJ1-4; the D gene is possibly TRBD1 (5 bases). The CDR3 loop spans 15 amino acids. In germline, CDR1 is LNHDA, CDR2 SQIVND (reference sequence). Trimming shortened V by 3 bases and J by 13 bases, and 21 bases separated the two germline ends.

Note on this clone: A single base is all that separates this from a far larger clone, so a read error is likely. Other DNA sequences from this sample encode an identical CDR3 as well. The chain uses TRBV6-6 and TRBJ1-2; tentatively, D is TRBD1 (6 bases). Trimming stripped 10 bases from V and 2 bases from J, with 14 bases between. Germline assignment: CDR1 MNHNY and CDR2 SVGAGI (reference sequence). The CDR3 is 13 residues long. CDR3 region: CAISSDRNYGYTF. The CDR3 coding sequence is TGTGCCATTAGTTCGGACAGAAACTATGGCTACACCTTC.

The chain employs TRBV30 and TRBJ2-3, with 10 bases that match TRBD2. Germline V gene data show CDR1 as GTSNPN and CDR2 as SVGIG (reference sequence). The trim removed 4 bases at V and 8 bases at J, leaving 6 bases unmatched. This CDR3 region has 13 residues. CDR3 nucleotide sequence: TGTGCCTGGACTAGCGGGAGTCAGGGTACGCAGTATTTT. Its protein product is CAWTSGSQGTQYF.

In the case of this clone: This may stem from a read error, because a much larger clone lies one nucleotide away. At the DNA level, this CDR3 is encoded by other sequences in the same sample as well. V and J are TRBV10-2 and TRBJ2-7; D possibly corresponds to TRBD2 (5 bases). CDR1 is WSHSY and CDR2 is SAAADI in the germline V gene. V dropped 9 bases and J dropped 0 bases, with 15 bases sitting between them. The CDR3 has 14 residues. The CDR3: CASSILESSYEQYF. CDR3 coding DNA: TGCGCCAGTAGTATACTAGAAAGCTCCTACGAGCAGTACTTC.

The DNA of the CDR3 is TGTGCCAGCAGCTTAGTTCCCCTTTATGGCTACACCTTC. Translating gives CASSLVPLYGYTF. V and J are TRBV7-9 and TRBJ1-2; no clear D. Looked up from germline, CDR1 is SEHNR and CDR2 is FQNEAQ (reference sequence). V lost 1 base and J lost 5, with 8 bases in between. This CDR3 is 13 amino acids long.

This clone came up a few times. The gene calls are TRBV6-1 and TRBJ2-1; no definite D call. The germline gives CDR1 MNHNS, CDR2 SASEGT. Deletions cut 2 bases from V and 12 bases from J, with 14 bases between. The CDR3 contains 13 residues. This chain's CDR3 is CASSEIGPGAQFF. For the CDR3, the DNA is TGTGCCAGCAGTGAAATTGGGCCGGGCGCGCAGTTCTTC.

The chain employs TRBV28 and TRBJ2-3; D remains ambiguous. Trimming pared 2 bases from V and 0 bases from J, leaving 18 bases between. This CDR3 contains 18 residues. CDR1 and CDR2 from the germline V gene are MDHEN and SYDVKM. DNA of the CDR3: TGTGCCAGCAGTTTAGTCTACCCCAACCCCGGTAGCACAGATACGCAGTATTTT. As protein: CASSLVYPNPGSTDTQYF.

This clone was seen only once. This CDR3 is CASSKWGQVSTNEKLFF. CDR3 in DNA: TGTGCCAGCAGTAAATGGGGACAGGTTTCGACTAATGAAAAACTGTTTTTT. The V call is TRBV2, the J call TRBJ1-4, with 8 bases fitting TRBD1. The CDR3 has 17 amino acids. The V gene's germline CDR1 is SNHLY and CDR2 FYNNEI. V trimming: 5 bases; J trimming: 2 bases; junction bases outside the gene matches: 10.

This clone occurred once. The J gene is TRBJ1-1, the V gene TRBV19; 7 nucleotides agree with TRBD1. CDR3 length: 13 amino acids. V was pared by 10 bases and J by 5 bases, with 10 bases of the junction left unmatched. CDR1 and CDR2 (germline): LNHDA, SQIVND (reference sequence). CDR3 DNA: TGTGCCACCGAGGGGGCGCGTAGGACTGAAGCTTTCTTT. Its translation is CATEGARRTEAFF. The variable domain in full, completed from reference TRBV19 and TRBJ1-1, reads DGGITQSPKYLFRKEGQNVTLSCEQNLNHDAMYWYRQDPGQGLRLIYYSQIVNDFQKGDIAEGYSVSREKKESFPLTVTSAQKNPTAFYLCATEGARRTEAFFGQGTRLTVV.

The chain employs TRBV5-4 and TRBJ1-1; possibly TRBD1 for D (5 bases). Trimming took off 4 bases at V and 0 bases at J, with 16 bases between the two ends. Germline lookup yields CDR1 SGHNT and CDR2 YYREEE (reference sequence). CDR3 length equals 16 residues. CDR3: CASSAGTASVNTEAFF. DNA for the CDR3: TGTGCCAGCAGCGCCGGGACCGCCTCTGTGAACACTGAAGCTTTCTTT.

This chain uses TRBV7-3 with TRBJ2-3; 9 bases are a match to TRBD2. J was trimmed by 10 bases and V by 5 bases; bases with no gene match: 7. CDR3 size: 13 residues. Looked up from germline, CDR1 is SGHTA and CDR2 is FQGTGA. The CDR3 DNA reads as TGTGCCAGCAGCCCCATAGCGGGAGTGCCGCAGTATTTT. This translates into CASSPIAGVPQYF.

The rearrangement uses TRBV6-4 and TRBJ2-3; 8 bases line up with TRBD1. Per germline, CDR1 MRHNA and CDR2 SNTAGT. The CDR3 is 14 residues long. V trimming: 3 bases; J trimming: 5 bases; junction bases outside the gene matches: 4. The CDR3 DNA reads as TGTGCCAGCAGTGAACAGACAGGGGAAGATACGCAGTATTTT. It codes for CASSEQTGEDTQYF.

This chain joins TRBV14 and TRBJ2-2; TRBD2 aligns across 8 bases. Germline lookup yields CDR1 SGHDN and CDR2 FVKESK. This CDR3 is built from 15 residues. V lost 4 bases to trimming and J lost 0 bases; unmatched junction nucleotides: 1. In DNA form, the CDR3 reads TGTGCCAGCAGCCCGGGACTAGCGAACACCGGGGAGCTGTTTTTT. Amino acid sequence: CASSPGLANTGELFF.

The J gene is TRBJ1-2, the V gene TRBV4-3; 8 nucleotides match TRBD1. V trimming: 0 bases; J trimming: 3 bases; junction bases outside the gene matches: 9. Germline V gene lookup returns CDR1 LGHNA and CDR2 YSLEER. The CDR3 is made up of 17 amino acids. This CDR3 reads CASSQDLGQGRDYGYTF. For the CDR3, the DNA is TGCGCCAGCAGCCAAGATCTAGGACAGGGAAGGGACTATGGCTACACCTTC.

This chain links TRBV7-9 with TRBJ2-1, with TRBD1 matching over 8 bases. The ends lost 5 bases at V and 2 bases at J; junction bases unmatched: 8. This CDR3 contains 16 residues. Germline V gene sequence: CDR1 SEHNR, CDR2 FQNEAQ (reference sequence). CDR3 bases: TGTGCCAGCAGCCCGAGGACAGGGTCCCCCTACAATGAGCAGTTCTTC. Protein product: CASSPRTGSPYNEQFF.

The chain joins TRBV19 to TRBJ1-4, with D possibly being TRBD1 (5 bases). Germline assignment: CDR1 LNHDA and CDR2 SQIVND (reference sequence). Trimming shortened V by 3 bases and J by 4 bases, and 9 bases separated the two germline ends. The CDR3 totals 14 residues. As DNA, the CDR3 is TGTGCCAGTAGTATTCAGGGCTTTAATGAAAAACTGTTTTTT. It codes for CASSIQGFNEKLFF.

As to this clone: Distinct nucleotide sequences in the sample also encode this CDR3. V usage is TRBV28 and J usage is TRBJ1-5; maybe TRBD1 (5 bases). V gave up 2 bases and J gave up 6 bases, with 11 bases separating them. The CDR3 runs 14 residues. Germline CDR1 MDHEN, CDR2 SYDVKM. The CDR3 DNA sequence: TGTGCCAGCAGTTTAAGGCAGGGAAGTCAGCCCCAGCATTTT. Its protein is CASSLRQGSQPQHF.

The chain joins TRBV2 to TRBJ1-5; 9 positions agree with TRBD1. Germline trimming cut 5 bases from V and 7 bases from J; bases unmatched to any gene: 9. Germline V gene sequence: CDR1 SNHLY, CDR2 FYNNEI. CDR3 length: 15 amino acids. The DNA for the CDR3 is TGTGCCAGCAGTCTGGGACAGGGTGCTTACCAGCCCCAGCATTTT. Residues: CASSLGQGAYQPQHF.

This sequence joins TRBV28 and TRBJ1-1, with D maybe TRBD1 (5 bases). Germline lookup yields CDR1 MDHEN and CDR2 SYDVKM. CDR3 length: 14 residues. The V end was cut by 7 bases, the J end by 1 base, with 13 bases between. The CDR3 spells CASNLEGRNTEAFF. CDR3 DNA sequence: TGTGCCAGCAACCTAGAGGGGCGGAACACTGAAGCTTTCTTT.

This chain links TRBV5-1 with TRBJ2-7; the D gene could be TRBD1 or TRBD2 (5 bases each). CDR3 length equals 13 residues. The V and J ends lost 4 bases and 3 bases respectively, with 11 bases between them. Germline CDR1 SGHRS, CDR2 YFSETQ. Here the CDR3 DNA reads TGCGCCAGCAGCCAGGGACCGTTCTACGAGCAGTACTTC. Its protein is CASSQGPFYEQYF.

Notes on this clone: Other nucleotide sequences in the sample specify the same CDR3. The CDR3 protein is CASSLAGGRDEQFF. In nucleotides, the CDR3 is TGTGCCAGCAGCTTAGCGGGAGGGCGCGATGAGCAGTTCTTC. The rearrangement uses TRBV11-3 and TRBJ2-1; 8 bases are a match to TRBD2. Trimming removed 1 base from V and 8 bases from J; junction bases left unmatched: 4. The germline V gene has CDR1 SGHNT and CDR2 YENEEA. The CDR3 totals 14 residues.

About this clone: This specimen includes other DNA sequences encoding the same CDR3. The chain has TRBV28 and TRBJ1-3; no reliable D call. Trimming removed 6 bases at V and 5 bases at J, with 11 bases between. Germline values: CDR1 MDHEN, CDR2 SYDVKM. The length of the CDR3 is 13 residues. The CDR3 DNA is TGTGCCAGCAGCCCCAACGGGCGAAACACCATATATTTT. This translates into CASSPNGRNTIYF.

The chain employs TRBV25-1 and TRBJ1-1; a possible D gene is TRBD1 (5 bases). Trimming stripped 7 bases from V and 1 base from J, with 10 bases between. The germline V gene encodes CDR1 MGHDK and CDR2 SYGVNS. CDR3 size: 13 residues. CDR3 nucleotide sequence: TGTGCCAGCAAAGAGGGGCGGAACACTGAAGCTTTCTTT. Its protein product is CASKEGRNTEAFF. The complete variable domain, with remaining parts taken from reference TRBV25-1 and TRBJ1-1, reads EADIYQTPRYLVIGTGKKITLECSQTMGHDKMYWYQQDPGMELHLIHYSYGVNSTEKGDLSSESTVSRIRTEHFPLTLESARPSHTSQYLCASKEGRNTEAFFGQGTRLTVV.

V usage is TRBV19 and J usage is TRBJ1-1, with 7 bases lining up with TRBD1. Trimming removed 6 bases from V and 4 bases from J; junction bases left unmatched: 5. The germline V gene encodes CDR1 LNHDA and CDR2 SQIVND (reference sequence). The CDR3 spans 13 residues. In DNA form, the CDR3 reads TGTGCCAGTAGAAGACAGGGAGCCACTGAAGCTTTCTTT. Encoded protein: CASRRQGATEAFF.

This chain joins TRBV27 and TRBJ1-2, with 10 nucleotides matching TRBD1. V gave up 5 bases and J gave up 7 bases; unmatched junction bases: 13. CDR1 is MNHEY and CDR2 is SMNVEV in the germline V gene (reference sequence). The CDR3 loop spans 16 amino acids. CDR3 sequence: CASSVLGGTGDFGYTF. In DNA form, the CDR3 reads TGTGCCAGCAGTGTCCTGGGGGGGACAGGGGACTTTGGCTACACCTTC.

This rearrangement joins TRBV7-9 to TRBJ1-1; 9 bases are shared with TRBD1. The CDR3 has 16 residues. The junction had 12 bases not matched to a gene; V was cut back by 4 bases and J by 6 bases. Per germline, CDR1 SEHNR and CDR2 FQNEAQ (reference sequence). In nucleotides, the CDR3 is TGTGCCAGCAGCTACAGGGGGCTCCTGGACTGGGCTGAAGCTTTCTTT. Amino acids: CASSYRGLLDWAEAFF.

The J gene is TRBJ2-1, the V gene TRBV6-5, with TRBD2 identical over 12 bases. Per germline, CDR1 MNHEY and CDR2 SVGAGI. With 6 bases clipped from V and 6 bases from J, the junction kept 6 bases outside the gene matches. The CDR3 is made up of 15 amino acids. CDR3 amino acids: CASRSKTSGSNEQFF. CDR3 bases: TGTGCCAGCAGGAGTAAGACTAGCGGGAGCAATGAGCAGTTCTTC.